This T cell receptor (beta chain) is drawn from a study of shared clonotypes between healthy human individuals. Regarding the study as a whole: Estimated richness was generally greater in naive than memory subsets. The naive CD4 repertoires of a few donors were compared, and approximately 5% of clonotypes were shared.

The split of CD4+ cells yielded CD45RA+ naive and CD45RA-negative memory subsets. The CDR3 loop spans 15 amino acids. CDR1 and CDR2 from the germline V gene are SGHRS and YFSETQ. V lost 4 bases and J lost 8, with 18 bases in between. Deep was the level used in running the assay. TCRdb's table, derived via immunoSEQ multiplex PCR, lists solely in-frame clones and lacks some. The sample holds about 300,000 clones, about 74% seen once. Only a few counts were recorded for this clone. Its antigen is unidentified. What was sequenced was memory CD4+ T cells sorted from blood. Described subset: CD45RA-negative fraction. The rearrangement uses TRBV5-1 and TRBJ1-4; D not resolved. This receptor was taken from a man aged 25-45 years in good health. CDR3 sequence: CASSQSRTIGEKLFF. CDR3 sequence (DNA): TGCGCCAGCAGCCAATCAAGGACCATCGGGGAAAAACTGTTTTTT.